The 24 T cell receptor beta chains listed next were all sequenced from one sample in a study of early T cells in non-severe SARS-CoV-2 infection. Using its own MiXCR run on the 5' RACE reads, TCRdb lists one record per CDR3 protein. The repertoire holds about 70,000 distinct CDR3 sequences, roughly 15% seen once, with roughly 3.7% in the top ten. The material sequenced was whole blood, taken at baseline. The source of these receptors is an adult who was a healthcare worker with PCR-confirmed SARS-CoV-2 infection or an uninfected control (not recorded which).

A few counts support this clonotype. This chain links TRBV27 with TRBJ1-5; weak D call: TRBD1 (5 bases). The CDR3 totals 13 residues. The V end lost 6 bases, the J end lost 3 bases, and 9 bases lay between the germline ends. Per germline, CDR1 MNHEY and CDR2 SMNVEV (reference sequence). The CDR3 DNA sequence: TGTGCCAGCAGGAGACAGCTCAATCAGCCCCAGCATTTT. This encodes CASRRQLNQPQHF.

This clonotype showed up just a few times. The chain recombines TRBV13 with TRBJ2-2; 14 positions agree with TRBD2. The CDR3 is 16 amino acids. The V and J ends lost 3 bases and 6 bases, in that order; junction bases with no gene match: 3. Germline-derived CDR1 and CDR2 are PRHDT and FYEKMQ (reference sequence). The CDR3, as DNA: TGTGCCAGCAGCTTGGGGACTAGCGGGAGAGCCGGGGAGCTGTTTTTT. This encodes CASSLGTSGRAGELFF.

This clonotype was observed a few times. This sequence joins TRBV9 and TRBJ2-7; 11 nucleotides align to TRBD2. CDR3 size: 16 residues. With 3 bases clipped from V and 2 bases from J, the junction kept 7 bases outside the gene matches. The germline gives CDR1 SGDLS, CDR2 YYNGEE. The DNA of the CDR3 is TGTGCCAGCAGCGAGGGGGGGACTAGCGGAACCTACGAGCAGTACTTC. This sequence encodes CASSEGGTSGTYEQYF. Using reference TRBV9 and TRBJ2-7 for the parts outside the CDR3, the full variable domain is DSGVTQTPKHLITATGQRVTLRCSPRSGDLSVYWYQQSLDQGLQFLIQYYNGEERAKGNILERFSAQQFPDLHSELNLSSLELGDSALYFCASSEGGTSGTYEQYFGPGTRLTVT.

The chain carries TRBV4-1 and TRBJ2-7; D unclear. The CDR3 totals 17 residues. Germline V gene sequence: CDR1 MGHRA, CDR2 YSYEKL. Trimming left V 0 bases short and J 2 bases short, with 17 bases between. The CDR3 DNA reads TGCGCCAGCAGCCAAGATCCTCGCCGGGTCTATACCTACGAGCAGTACTTC. This encodes CASSQDPRRVYTYEQYF.

In its sample, this clonotype was seen many times. V gene TRBV5-1 combines with J gene TRBJ1-1; D not certain. Germline assignment: CDR1 SGHRS and CDR2 YFSETQ. The CDR3 spans 13 residues. V lost 0 bases and J 5 bases, leaving 8 bases between the germline ends. This CDR3 is CASSLAMGTEAFF. The CDR3 coding sequence is TGCGCCAGCAGCTTGGCCATGGGAACTGAAGCTTTCTTT.

This clonotype occurred many times. The V gene is TRBV2, the J gene TRBJ1-1; D is unresolved. CDR1 and CDR2 (germline): SNHLY, FYNNEI. V was shortened by 2 bases and J by 4 bases, with 14 bases between the two germline ends. CDR3 length: 15 amino acids. CDR3 residues: CASSERADAGTEAFF. CDR3 nucleotide sequence: TGTGCCAGCAGTGAAAGGGCGGATGCTGGCACTGAAGCTTTCTTT.

CDR3 sequence: CASSNGATSLTDTQYF. CDR3 sequence (DNA): TGTGCCAGCAGCAACGGGGCGACTAGCCTCACAGATACGCAGTATTTT. The chain has TRBV28 and TRBJ2-3; 7 bases are shared with TRBD2. Germline V gives CDR1 MDHEN, CDR2 SYDVKM. The CDR3 has 16 amino acids. Trimming removed 6 bases from V and 2 bases from J; junction bases left unmatched: 11.

The V and J genes are TRBV20-1 and TRBJ2-3; 8 nucleotides agree with TRBD2. CDR1 is DFQATT, CDR2 SNEGSKA, per germline (reference sequence). With 5 bases clipped from V and 4 bases from J, the junction kept 8 bases outside the gene matches. There are 14 residues in the CDR3. The CDR3 DNA reads TGCAGTGCTGGGTGGACTAGCATGGCAGATACGCAGTATTTT. Translation gives CSAGWTSMADTQYF.

This clonotype showed up just a few times. The rearrangement uses TRBV6-5 and TRBJ2-7; tentatively, D is TRBD1 (6 bases). The V gene's germline CDR1 is MNHEY and CDR2 SVGAGI. The germline V and J ends were trimmed by 6 bases and 2 bases, with 14 bases remaining between them. There are 14 residues in the CDR3. CDR3 residues: CASSYTRGTYEQYF. The CDR3 DNA sequence: TGTGCCAGCAGCTACACCAGGGGTACCTACGAGCAGTACTTC.

This clonotype has only a few counts. The chain has TRBV10-3 and TRBJ2-5; D is possibly TRBD1 (5 bases). This CDR3 contains 16 residues. Germline V gene lookup returns CDR1 ENHRY and CDR2 SYGVKD. V dropped 2 bases and J dropped 4 bases, with 17 bases sitting between them. The CDR3 sequence is CAISETQTVPLETQYF. The DNA of the CDR3 is TGTGCCATCAGTGAGACTCAGACAGTCCCCTTAGAGACCCAGTACTTC.

J is TRBJ2-7 and V is TRBV7-3; 8 bases align to TRBD2. J was trimmed by 5 bases and V by 4 bases; bases with no gene match: 4. From germline, CDR1 is SGHTA and CDR2 FQGTGA. The CDR3 extends over 13 amino acids. The CDR3 nucleotides read TGTGCCAGCAGCTCGGGACTAGGTGACGAGCAGTACTTC. The encoded protein is CASSSGLGDEQYF.

This clonotype was seen a few times. The V call is TRBV5-1, the J call TRBJ2-2, with 8 bases lining up with TRBD2. Unmatched junction bases numbered 4, after V lost 7 bases and J lost 5 bases. This CDR3 has 13 amino acids. Germline V gene lookup returns CDR1 SGHRS and CDR2 YFSETQ. As DNA, the CDR3 is TGCGCCAGCGGGCAGCGGGAGACCGGGGAGCTGTTTTTT. This translates into CASGQRETGELFF. The variable domain in full, completed from reference TRBV5-1 and TRBJ2-2, reads KAGVTQTPRYLIKTRGQQVTLSCSPISGHRSVSWYQQTPGQGLQFLFEYFSETQRNKGNFPGRFSGRQFSNSRSEMNVSTLELGDSALYLCASGQRETGELFFGEGSRLTVL.

In its sample, this clonotype was seen many times. The rearrangement joins TRBV28 to TRBJ2-7, with D maybe TRBD1 (6 bases). Germline V lookup: CDR1 MDHEN, CDR2 SYDVKM. V lost 8 bases to trimming and J lost 1 base, with 12 bases between them. CDR3 size: 13 residues. This CDR3 is CASGRGQSYEQYF. CDR3 sequence (DNA): TGTGCCAGCGGCCGAGGACAGTCCTACGAGCAGTACTTC.

V and J are TRBV5-1 and TRBJ2-5; 7 bases fit TRBD2. The junction had 13 bases not matched to a gene; V was cut back by 3 bases and J by 5 bases. The length of the CDR3 is 16 residues. Germline CDR1 and CDR2: SGHRS and YFSETQ. The CDR3 coding sequence is TGCGCCAGCAGCTGGCCCAGAGGAGCGGGGATGGAGACCCAGTACTTC. Protein: CASSWPRGAGMETQYF.

This clonotype was counted ten times or more. The V gene is TRBV12-3 or TRBV12-4, the J gene TRBJ2-6; perhaps TRBD1 as D (6 bases). V was clipped by 6 bases and J by 1 base, with 10 bases between them. This CDR3 has 15 amino acids. The CDR3 spells CASSPDRSGANVLTF. The CDR3 nucleotides are TGTGCCAGCAGCCCCGACAGGTCTGGGGCCAACGTCCTGACTTTC.

This clonotype came up once. This chain connects TRBV6-1 to TRBJ1-1, with 7 nucleotides matching TRBD1. CDR1 and CDR2 from the germline V gene are MNHNS and SASEGT. Trimming cost V 6 bases and J 3 bases; bases outside gene matches: 19. This CDR3 is 18 amino acids long. The CDR3 loop is CASRKQKTGSISYTEAFF. CDR3 sequence (DNA): TGTGCCAGCAGGAAACAGAAGACAGGGTCCATTTCTTACACTGAAGCTTTCTTT.

This clonotype has more than one count but fewer than ten. The chain recombines TRBV24-1 with TRBJ2-1; no definite D call. The CDR3 loop spans 14 amino acids. Trimming took off 5 bases at V and 9 bases at J, with 16 bases between the two ends. The germline V gene encodes CDR1 KGHDR and CDR2 SFDVKD. CDR3 amino acids: CATSVKDLLGEQFF. The CDR3 nucleotides read TGTGCCACCAGTGTTAAGGACCTTCTTGGTGAGCAGTTCTTC.

Within the sample, this clonotype is medium-sized. The chain uses TRBV10-2 and TRBJ2-6; 7 nucleotides match TRBD1. Unmatched junction bases numbered 9, after V lost 4 bases and J lost 0 bases. The CDR3 totals 18 residues. Germline CDR1 is WSHSY and CDR2 is SAAADI. The CDR3 region has the DNA TGCGCCAGCAGTGGCTACCGGGACAGCCACTCTGGGGCCAACGTCCTGACTTTC. This gives the protein CASSGYRDSHSGANVLTF.

This clonotype was recorded many times. The chain combines TRBV19 with TRBJ2-7; no firm D call. Germline-derived CDR1 and CDR2 are LNHDA and SQIVND (reference sequence). V lost 6 bases to trimming and J lost 5 bases, with 17 bases between them. This CDR3 has 14 amino acids. Written as DNA, the CDR3 is TGTGCCAGTAGCACCGGATCCACCACCCACGAGCAGTACTTC. Protein product: CASSTGSTTHEQYF. Full variable domain (missing parts from reference TRBV19 and TRBJ2-7): DGGITQSPKYLFRKEGQNVTLSCEQNLNHDAMYWYRQDPGQGLRLIYYSQIVNDFQKGDIAEGYSVSREKKESFPLTVTSAQKNPTAFYLCASSTGSTTHEQYFGPGTRLTVT.

The CDR3 sequence is CASSRTGGNYGYTF. The CDR3 coding sequence is TGTGCCAGCAGTCGGACAGGGGGCAACTATGGCTACACCTTC. The chain employs TRBV7-8 and TRBJ1-2; TRBD1 matches at 11 bases. The CDR3 consists of 14 residues. The germline CDR1 and CDR2 sequences are SGHVS and FQNEAQ. V dropped 6 bases and J dropped 2; count of bases not matched to a gene: 2.

V gene TRBV5-1 combines with J gene TRBJ2-1; the D gene is possibly TRBD2 (6 bases). This CDR3 contains 14 residues. Germline-derived CDR1 and CDR2 are SGHRS and YFSETQ. Between the trimmed V and J ends, which lost 4 bases and 0 bases, there was a span of 8 bases. The DNA for the CDR3 is TGCGCCAGCAGCCCGGGGGTCTCCTACAATGAGCAGTTCTTC. This translates into CASSPGVSYNEQFF. Full variable domain (rest looked up from reference TRBV5-1 and TRBJ2-1): KAGVTQTPRYLIKTRGQQVTLSCSPISGHRSVSWYQQTPGQGLQFLFEYFSETQRNKGNFPGRFSGRQFSNSRSEMNVSTLELGDSALYLCASSPGVSYNEQFFGPGTRLTVL.

The rearrangement links TRBV4-1 to TRBJ2-7; a weak D match, TRBD2 (6 bases). Germline lookup yields CDR1 MGHRA and CDR2 YSYEKL. The CDR3 contains 15 residues. Trimming shortened V by 1 base and J by 3 bases, and 13 bases separated the two germline ends. CDR3 region: CASSQGQPGDYEQYF. CDR3 sequence (DNA): TGCGCCAGCAGCCAAGGACAGCCGGGGGACTACGAGCAGTACTTC.

This clonotype is medium-sized. The V and J genes are TRBV25-1 and TRBJ2-7; a weak D match, TRBD2 (6 bases). Germline V gives CDR1 MGHDK, CDR2 SYGVNS. V lost 8 bases and J 6 bases, leaving 17 bases between the germline ends. This CDR3 contains 13 residues. This chain's CDR3 is CASGGSPGSEQYF. The CDR3 coding sequence is TGTGCCAGCGGGGGGTCCCCAGGCAGCGAGCAGTACTTC.

CDR3 sequence: CASSEDGYQPQHF. Here the CDR3 DNA reads TGTGCCAGCAGTGAAGACGGCTATCAGCCCCAGCATTTT. V gene TRBV2 combines with J gene TRBJ1-5; D gene ambiguous. This CDR3 has 13 amino acids. V gave up 1 base and J gave up 5 bases, with 6 bases separating them. Germline CDR1 SNHLY, CDR2 FYNNEI. Supplemented by reference TRBV2 and TRBJ1-5, the full variable domain reads EPEVTQTPSHQVTQMGQEVILRCVPISNHLYFYWYRQILGQKVEFLVSFYNNEISEKSEIFDDQFSVERPDGSNFTLKIRSTKLEDSAMYFCASSEDGYQPQHFGDGTRLSIL.